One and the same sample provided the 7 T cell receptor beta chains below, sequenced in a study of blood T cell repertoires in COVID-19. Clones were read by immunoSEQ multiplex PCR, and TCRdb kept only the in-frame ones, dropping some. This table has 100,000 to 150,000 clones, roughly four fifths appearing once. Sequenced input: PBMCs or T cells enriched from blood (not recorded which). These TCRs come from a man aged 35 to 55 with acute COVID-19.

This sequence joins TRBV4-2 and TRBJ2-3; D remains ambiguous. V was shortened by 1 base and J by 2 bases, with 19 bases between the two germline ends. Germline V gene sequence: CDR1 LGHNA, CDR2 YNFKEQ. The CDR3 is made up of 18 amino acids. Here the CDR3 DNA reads TGTGCCAGCAGCCAAGGGATTTTAACGGGTGTATACACAGATACGCAGTATTTT. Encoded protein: CASSQGILTGVYTDTQYF.

CDR3 loop: CASSQPGQGVFKLFF. For the CDR3, the DNA is TGTGCCAGCAGCCAGCCGGGACAGGGAGTTTTTAAACTGTTTTTT. The chain recombines TRBV28 with TRBJ1-4; 9 positions match TRBD1. Germline lookup yields CDR1 MDHEN and CDR2 SYDVKM. The CDR3 runs 15 residues. Losses at the gene ends were 6 bases for V and 11 bases for J; bases not matched to a gene: 13.

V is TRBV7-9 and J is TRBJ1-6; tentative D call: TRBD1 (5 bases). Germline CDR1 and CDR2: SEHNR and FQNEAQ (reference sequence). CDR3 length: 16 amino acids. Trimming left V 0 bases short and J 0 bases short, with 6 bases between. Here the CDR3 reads CASSLAGGSYNSPLHF. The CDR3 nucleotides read TGTGCCAGCAGCTTAGCCGGGGGCTCCTATAATTCACCCCTCCACTTT.

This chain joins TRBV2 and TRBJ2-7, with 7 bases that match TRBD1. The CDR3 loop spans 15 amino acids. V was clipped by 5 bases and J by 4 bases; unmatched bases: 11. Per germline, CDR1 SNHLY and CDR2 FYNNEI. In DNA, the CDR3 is TGTGCCAGCAGTCCTTCAGGGGGACATATGTACGAGCAGTACTTC. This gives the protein CASSPSGGHMYEQYF.

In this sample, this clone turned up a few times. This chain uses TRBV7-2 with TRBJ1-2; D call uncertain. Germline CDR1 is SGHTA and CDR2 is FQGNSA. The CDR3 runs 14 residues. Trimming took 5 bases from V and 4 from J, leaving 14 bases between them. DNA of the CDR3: TGTGCCAGCAGCCTAGGTACAGCCTTCTATGGCTACACCTTC. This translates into CASSLGTAFYGYTF.

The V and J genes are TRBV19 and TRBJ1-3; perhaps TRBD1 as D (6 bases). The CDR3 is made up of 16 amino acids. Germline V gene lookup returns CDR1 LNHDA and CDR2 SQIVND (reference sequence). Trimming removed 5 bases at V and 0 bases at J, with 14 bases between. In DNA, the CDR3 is TGTGCCAGTAGTCGAGGGGGGGGAGTCTCTGGAAACACCATATATTTT. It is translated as CASSRGGGVSGNTIYF.

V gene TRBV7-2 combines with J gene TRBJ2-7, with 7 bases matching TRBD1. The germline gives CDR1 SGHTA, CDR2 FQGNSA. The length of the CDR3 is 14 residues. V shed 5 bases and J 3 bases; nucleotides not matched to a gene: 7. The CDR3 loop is CASSLQGDHYEQYF. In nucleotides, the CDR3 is TGTGCCAGCAGCCTCCAGGGGGACCACTACGAGCAGTACTTC.